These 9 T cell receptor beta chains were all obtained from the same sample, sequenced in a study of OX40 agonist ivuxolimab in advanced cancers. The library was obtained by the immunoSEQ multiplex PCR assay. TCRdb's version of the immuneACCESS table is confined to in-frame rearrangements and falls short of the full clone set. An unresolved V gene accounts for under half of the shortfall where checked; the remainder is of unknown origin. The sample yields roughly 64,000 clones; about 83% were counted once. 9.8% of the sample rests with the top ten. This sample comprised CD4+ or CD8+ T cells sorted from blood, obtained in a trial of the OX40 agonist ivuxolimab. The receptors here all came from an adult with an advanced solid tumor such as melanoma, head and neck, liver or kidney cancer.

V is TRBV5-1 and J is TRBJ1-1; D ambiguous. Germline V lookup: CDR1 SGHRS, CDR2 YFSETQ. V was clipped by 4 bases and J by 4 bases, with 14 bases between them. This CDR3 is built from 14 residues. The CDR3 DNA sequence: TGCGCCAGCAGCACTAGAACGTATGGCACTGAAGCTTTCTTT. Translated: CASSTRTYGTEAFF.

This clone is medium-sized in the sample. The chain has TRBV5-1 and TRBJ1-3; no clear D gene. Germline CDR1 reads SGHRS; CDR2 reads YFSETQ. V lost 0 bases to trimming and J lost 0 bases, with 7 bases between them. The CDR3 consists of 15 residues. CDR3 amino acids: CASSLGQTSGNTIYF. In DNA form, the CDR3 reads TGCGCCAGCAGCTTGGGGCAGACCTCTGGAAACACCATATATTTT.

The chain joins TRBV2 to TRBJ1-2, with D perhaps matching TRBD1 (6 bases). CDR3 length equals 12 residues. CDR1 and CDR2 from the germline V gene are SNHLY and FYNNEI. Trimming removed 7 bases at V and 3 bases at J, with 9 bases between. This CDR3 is CASIRGDYGYTF. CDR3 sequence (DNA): TGTGCCAGCATCAGGGGAGACTATGGCTACACCTTC.

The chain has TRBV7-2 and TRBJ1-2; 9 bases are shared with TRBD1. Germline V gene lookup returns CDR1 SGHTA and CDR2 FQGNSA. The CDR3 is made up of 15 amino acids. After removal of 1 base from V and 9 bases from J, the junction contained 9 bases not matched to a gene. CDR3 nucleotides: TGTGCCAGCAGCTTAGTGCCCGGGACAGGGTGGAGCTACACCTTC. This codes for CASSLVPGTGWSYTF.

The CDR3 DNA reads as TGTGCCAGCAGTCCCCCCGAGGAATACGAGCAGTACTTC. Translated, it gives CASSPPEEYEQYF. The V gene is TRBV7-9, the J gene TRBJ2-5, with D unclear. The DNA matches TRBJ2-7 better at its end, which makes the J call doubtful. The germline CDR1 and CDR2 sequences are SEHNR and FQNEAQ (reference sequence). This CDR3 is built from 13 residues.

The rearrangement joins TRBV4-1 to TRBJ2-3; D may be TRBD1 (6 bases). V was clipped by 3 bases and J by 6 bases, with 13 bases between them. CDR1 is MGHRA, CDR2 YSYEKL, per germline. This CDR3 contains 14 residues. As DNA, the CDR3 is TGCGCCAGCAGCCAGTCAAGGGGGTCGGATACGCAGTATTTT. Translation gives CASSQSRGSDTQYF.

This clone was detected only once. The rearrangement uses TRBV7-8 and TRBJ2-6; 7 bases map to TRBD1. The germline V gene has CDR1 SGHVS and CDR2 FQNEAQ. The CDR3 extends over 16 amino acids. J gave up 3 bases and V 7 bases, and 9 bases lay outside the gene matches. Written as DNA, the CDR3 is TGTGCCAGCACCTCCACAGGGGTCGTTGGGGCCAACGTCCTGACTTTC. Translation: CASTSTGVVGANVLTF.

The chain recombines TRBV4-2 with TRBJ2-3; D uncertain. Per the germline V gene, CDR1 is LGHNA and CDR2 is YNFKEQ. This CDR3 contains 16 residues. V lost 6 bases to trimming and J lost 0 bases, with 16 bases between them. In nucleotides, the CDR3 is TGTGCCAGCAGTCGATCCCCTATTACTAGCACAGATACGCAGTATTTT. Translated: CASSRSPITSTDTQYF.

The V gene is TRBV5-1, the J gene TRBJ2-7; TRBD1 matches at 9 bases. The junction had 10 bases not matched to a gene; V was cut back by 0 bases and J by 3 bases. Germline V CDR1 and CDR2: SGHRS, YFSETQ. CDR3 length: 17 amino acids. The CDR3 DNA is TGCGCCAGCAGCTTGGCGGGACAGGGTGTACTCGGCTACGAGCAGTACTTC. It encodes CASSLAGQGVLGYEQYF.